Listed here are 8 T cell receptor beta chains from one sample, sequenced in a study of blood T cell repertoires in COVID-19. Profiled with immunoSEQ multiplex PCR; TCRdb holds only in-frame clones, not every one. The sample has 250,000 to 350,000 clones, 87% seen once. The sequencing sample was made of peripheral blood. These receptors all stem from a man aged 18 to 35 with active or convalescent COVID-19.

The gene calls are TRBV27 and TRBJ2-2; TRBD1 matches 9 bases. V lost 6 bases, J lost 6 bases, and 5 bases stayed unmatched. The CDR3 covers 14 residues. CDR1 is MNHEY, CDR2 SMNVEV, per germline (reference sequence). CDR3 nucleotides: TGTGCCAGCAGATCAGGACAGGGGCCCGGGGAGCTGTTTTTT. It translates to CASRSGQGPGELFF.

This chain joins TRBV5-1 and TRBJ1-2, with D possibly being TRBD1 (5 bases). Per germline, CDR1 SGHRS and CDR2 YFSETQ. CDR3 size: 14 residues. The V gene lost 4 bases and the J gene lost 2 bases, with 12 bases spanning the gap. The CDR3 reads CASSQGTLNYGYTF. The CDR3 nucleotides are TGCGCCAGCAGCCAGGGAACCCTCAACTATGGCTACACCTTC.

This clone has a single count. The chain combines TRBV12-5 with TRBJ2-1; D perhaps matches TRBD2 (5 bases). CDR1 and CDR2 (germline): LGHNT, FRNRAP. The V gene lost 1 base and the J gene lost 8 bases, with 9 bases spanning the gap. This CDR3 is built from 13 residues. The CDR3 sequence is CASGLGLSDEQFF. The DNA for the CDR3 is TGTGCTAGTGGTTTGGGGCTTAGCGATGAGCAGTTCTTC.

The genes are TRBV27 and TRBJ1-6; 9 bases map to TRBD1. With V trimmed by 8 bases and J by 10 bases, 6 bases remained unmatched. Germline lookup yields CDR1 MNHEY and CDR2 SMNVEV (reference sequence). The CDR3 consists of 13 residues. The CDR3 is CASGRTGVSPLHF. CDR3 nucleotide sequence: TGTGCCAGCGGGAGGACAGGGGTCTCACCCCTCCACTTT.

The chain joins TRBV25-1 to TRBJ2-7; 10 bases fit TRBD2. This CDR3 is 15 amino acids long. Germline V lookup: CDR1 MGHDK, CDR2 SYGVNS. With V trimmed by 6 bases and J by 0 bases, 5 bases remained unmatched. The CDR3 region has the DNA TGTGCCAGCAGGCCCTTAGCGGGAGGCTCCTACGAGCAGTACTTC. It is translated as CASRPLAGGSYEQYF.

The V call is TRBV9, the J call TRBJ2-1, with D unclear. There are 14 residues in the CDR3. Germline assignment: CDR1 SGDLS and CDR2 YYNGEE. Trimming shortened V by 0 bases and J by 5 bases, and 9 bases separated the two germline ends. DNA of the CDR3: TGTGCCAGCAGCGTAGCCAGTCGGGACAATGAGCAGTTCTTC. It translates to CASSVASRDNEQFF.

This clone was found once. The V call is TRBV27, the J call TRBJ1-1; TRBD1 matches at 7 bases. The CDR3 consists of 13 residues. The V segment lost 5 bases and the J segment 3 bases; nucleotides outside the gene matches: 3. The germline gives CDR1 MNHEY, CDR2 SMNVEV (reference sequence). CDR3 region: CASSQQGYTEAFF. The CDR3 bases are TGTGCCAGCAGTCAACAGGGGTACACTGAAGCTTTCTTT.

The chain couples TRBV5-4 to TRBJ1-2; 7 nucleotides line up with TRBD1. CDR1 is SGHNT and CDR2 is YYREEE in the germline V gene (reference sequence). The V segment lost 3 bases and the J segment 0 bases; nucleotides outside the gene matches: 5. This CDR3 contains 15 residues. CDR3 nucleotides: TGTGCCAGCAGCTCGAGGACAGGCCCTAACTATGGCTACACCTTC. Translated, it gives CASSSRTGPNYGYTF.